This T cell receptor beta chain was retrieved from a study of Graves' ophthalmopathy and Graves' hyperthyroidism. RNA transcripts were the template, and TCR beta CDR3 regions were amplified from them. First-round RT-PCR relied on HTBI primers, and a second-round multiplex PCR came next. MiXCR, run by TCRdb on the multiplex PCR reads, gives a single entry per CDR3 protein. The table records approximately 210,000 distinct CDR3 sequences, approximately 28% of them present only once. Each donor who had ophthalmopathy showed moderate-to-severe activity, a CAS of ≥3, a NOSPECS of ≥4, and a duration under 3 months. Reliance was placed on clinical symptoms, serum thyroxine, TRAb, thyroid ultrasound and orbital computed tomography for diagnosis. PBMCs were isolated from a roughly 9 ml sample of fresh peripheral blood. Overall study findings and caveats: Among thyroid clonotypes expanded above 0.001 frequency, most also appeared in blood.

In its sample, this clonotype was seen many times. Its cognate antigen is unknown. Trimming removed 6 bases from V and 7 bases from J, with 22 bases in between. The CDR3 covers 15 residues. Sequenced: peripheral blood. The sequence came from a middle-aged man with Graves' ophthalmopathy. This chain connects TRBV12-3 or TRBV12-4 to TRBJ2-7, with D perhaps given as TRBD1 or TRBD2 (6 bases each). The CDR3 spells CASSPGVGIAVEQYF. DNA of the CDR3: TGTGCCAGCAGCCCAGGGGTCGGCATAGCGGTAGAGCAGTACTTC.